This T cell receptor (beta chain) stems from a study of T cell repertoires in cytomegalovirus infection. Study summary: Matching HLA type and CMV infection were both indicated by public TCR beta signatures.

TCRdb processed the reads anew with MiXCR; each CDR3 protein has one entry. This sample yields some 300,000 distinct CDR3 sequences, of which roughly a sixth are seen a single time; more than 10% belongs to the top ten. The CDR3 sequence is 17 residues long. From germline, CDR1 is SEHNR and CDR2 FQNEAQ (reference sequence). Between the trimmed V and J ends, which lost 1 base and 3 bases, there was a span of 15 bases. This clonotype was seen a few times. The TCR sequence derives from a human donor in good health (CMV status not recorded). Some clones in this sample may be carry-over from other donors' samples. The specimen was PBMCs. This chain joins TRBV7-9 and TRBJ2-2, with a possible D match to TRBD2 (5 bases). The CDR3 bases are TGTGCCAGCAGCTTAGATCTGCGGGTAGTATACACCGGGGAGCTGTTTTTT. Protein: CASSLDLRVVYTGELFF.